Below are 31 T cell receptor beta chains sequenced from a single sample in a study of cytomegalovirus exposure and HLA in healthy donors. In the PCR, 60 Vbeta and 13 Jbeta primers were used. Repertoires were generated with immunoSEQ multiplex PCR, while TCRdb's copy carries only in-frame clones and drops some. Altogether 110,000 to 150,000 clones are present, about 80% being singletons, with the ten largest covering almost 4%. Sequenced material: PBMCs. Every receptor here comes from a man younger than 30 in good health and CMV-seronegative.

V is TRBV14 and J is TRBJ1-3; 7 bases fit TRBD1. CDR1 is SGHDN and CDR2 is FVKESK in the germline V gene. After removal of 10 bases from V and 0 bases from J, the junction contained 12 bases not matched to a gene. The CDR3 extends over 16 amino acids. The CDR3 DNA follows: TGTGCCACCCGAGATTTGACAGGGAACTCTGGAAACACCATATATTTT. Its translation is CATRDLTGNSGNTIYF.

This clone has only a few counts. CDR3 sequence reads: CASSQGTSGSDEQFF. DNA of the CDR3: TGTGCCAGCAGCCAAGGGACTAGCGGGAGTGATGAGCAGTTCTTC. The V call is TRBV7-8, the J call TRBJ2-1; 14 nucleotides line up with TRBD2. The CDR3 covers 15 residues. Germline loops: CDR1 SGHVS, CDR2 FQNEAQ. J lost 8 bases, V lost 5 bases, and 5 bases had no gene match.

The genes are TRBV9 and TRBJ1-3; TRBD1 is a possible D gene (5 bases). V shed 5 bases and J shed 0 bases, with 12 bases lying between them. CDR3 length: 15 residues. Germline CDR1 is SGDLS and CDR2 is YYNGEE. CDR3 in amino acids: CASSLTALSGNTIYF. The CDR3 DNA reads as TGTGCCAGCAGTCTGACAGCTCTCTCTGGAAACACCATATATTTT.

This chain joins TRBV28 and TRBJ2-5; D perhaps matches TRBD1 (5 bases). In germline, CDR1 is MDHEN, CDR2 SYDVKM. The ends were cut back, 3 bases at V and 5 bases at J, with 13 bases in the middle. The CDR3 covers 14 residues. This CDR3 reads CASSLPQGAETQYF. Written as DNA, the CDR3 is TGTGCCAGCAGTTTGCCCCAGGGTGCGGAGACCCAGTACTTC.

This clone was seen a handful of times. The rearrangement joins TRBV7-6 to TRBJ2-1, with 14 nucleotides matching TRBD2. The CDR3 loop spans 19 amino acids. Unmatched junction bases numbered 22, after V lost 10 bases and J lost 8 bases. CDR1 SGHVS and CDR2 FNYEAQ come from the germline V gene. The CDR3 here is CATLAKTSGRALKIDEQFF. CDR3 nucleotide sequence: TGTGCCACCCTAGCTAAGACTAGCGGGAGGGCCTTGAAGATCGATGAGCAGTTCTTC. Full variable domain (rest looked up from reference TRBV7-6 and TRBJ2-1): GAGVSQSPRYKVTKRGQDVALRCDPISGHVSLYWYRQALGQGPEFLTYFNYEAQQDKSGLPNDRFSAERPEGSISTLTIQRTEQRDSAMYRCATLAKTSGRALKIDEQFFGPGTRLTVL.

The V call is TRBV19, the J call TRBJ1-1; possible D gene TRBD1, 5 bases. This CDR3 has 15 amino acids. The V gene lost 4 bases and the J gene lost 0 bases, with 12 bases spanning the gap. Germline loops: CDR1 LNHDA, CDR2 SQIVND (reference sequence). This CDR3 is CASSTRGVVNTEAFF. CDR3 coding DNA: TGTGCCAGTAGTACCCGGGGGGTTGTGAACACTGAAGCTTTCTTT.

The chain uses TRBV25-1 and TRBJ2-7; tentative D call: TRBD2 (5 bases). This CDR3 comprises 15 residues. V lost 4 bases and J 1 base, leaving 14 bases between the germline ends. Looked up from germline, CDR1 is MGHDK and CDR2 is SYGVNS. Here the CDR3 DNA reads TGTGCCAGCAGTGCCGACCGGGGTCCGTCCTACGAGCAGTACTTC. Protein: CASSADRGPSYEQYF.

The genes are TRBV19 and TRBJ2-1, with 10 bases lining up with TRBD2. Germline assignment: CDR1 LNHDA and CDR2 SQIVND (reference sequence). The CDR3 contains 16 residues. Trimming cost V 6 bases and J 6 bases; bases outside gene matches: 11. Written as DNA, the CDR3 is TGTGCCAGTAGGCCTAGCGGGAGTGAGGGTCTCAATGAGCAGTTCTTC. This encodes CASRPSGSEGLNEQFF.

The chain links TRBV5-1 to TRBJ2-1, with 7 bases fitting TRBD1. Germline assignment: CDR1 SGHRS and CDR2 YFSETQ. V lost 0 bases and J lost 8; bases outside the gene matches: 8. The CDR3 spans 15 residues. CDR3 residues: CASSLAGRGLYEQFF. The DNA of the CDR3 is TGCGCCAGCAGCTTGGCGGGAAGGGGGCTGTATGAGCAGTTCTTC.

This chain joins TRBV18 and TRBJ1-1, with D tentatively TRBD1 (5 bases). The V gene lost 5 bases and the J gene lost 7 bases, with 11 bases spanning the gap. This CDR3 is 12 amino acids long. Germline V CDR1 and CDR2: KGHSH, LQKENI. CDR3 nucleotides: TGTGCCAGCTCAGGGTCAGGGCTTGAAGCTTTCTTT. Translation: CASSGSGLEAFF.

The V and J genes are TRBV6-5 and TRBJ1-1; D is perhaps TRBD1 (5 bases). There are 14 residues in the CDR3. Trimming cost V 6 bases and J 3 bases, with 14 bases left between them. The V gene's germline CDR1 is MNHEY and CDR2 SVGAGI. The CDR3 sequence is CASRYRQPYTEAFF. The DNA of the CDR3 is TGTGCCAGCAGATATAGACAGCCTTACACTGAAGCTTTCTTT.

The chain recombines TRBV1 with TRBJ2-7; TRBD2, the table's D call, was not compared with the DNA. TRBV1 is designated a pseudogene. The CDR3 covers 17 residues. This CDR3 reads CTSSLLLNERDRYEQYF. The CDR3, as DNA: TGCACCAGCAGCCTCCTGTTAAATGAGCGGGATAGATACGAGCAGTACTTC.

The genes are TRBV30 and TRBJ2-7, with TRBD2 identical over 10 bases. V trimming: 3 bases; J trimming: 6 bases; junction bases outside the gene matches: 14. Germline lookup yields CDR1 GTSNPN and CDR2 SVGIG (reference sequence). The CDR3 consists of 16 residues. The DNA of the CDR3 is TGTGCCTGGAGGCGGGGGCGCCTAGCGGGAGCAGGCGAGCAGTACTTC. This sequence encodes CAWRRGRLAGAGEQYF. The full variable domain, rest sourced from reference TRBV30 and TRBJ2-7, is SQTIHQWPATLVQPVGSPLSLECTVEGTSNPNLYWYRQAAGRGLQLLFYSVGIGQISSEVPQNLSASRPQDRQFILSSKKLLLSDSGFYLCAWRRGRLAGAGEQYFGPGTRLTVT.

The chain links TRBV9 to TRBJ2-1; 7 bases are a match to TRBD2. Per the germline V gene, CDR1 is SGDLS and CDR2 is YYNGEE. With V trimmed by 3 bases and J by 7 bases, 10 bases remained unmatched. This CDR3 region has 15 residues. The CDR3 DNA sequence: TGTGCCAGCAGCGGTAGAGCGGGGCCGACAAATGAGCAGTTCTTC. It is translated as CASSGRAGPTNEQFF.

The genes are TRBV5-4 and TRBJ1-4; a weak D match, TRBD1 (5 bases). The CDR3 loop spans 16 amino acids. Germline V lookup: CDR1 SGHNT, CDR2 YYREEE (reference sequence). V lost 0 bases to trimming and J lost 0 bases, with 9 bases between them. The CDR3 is CASSLADSATNEKLFF. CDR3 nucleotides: TGTGCCAGCAGCTTGGCCGACAGTGCAACTAATGAAAAACTGTTTTTT.

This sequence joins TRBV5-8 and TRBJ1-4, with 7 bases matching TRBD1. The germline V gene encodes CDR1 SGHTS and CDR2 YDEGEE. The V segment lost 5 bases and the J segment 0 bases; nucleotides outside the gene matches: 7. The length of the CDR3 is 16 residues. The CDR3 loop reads CASSRGQTATNEKLFF. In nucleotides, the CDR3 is TGTGCCAGCAGTAGGGGACAGACTGCAACTAATGAAAAACTGTTTTTT.

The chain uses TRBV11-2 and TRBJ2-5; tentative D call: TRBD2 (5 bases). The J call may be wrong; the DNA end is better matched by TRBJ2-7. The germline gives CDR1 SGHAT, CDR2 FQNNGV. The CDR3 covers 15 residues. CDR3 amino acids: CASSSPFRGDYEQYF. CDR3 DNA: TGTGCCAGCAGCTCCCCCTTCCGGGGAGACTACGAGCAGTACTTC.

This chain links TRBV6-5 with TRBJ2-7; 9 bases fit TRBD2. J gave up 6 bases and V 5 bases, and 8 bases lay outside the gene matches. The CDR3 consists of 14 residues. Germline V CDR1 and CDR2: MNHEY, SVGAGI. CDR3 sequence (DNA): TGTGCCAGCAGTGGGTTAGCGGGAGTAGGCGAGCAGTACTTC. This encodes CASSGLAGVGEQYF.

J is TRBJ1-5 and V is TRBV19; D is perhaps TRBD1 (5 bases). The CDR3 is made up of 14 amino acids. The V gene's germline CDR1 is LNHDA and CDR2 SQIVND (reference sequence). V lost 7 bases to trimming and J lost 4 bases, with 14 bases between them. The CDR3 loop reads CASKGQVGNQPQHF. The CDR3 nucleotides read TGTGCCAGTAAGGGGCAGGTGGGAAATCAGCCCCAGCATTTT.

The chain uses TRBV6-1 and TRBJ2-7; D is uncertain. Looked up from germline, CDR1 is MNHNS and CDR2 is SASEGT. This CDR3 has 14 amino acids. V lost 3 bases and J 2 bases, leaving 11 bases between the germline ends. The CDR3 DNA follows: TGTGCCAGCAGTGATCTTACAGACCCCTACGAGCAGTACTTC. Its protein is CASSDLTDPYEQYF.

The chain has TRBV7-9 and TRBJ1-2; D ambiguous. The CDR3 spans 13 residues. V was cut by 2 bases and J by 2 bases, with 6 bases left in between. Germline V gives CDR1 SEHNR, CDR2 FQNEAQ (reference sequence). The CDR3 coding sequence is TGTGCCAGCAGCTTATCAGTGAACTATGGCTACACCTTC. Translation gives CASSLSVNYGYTF.

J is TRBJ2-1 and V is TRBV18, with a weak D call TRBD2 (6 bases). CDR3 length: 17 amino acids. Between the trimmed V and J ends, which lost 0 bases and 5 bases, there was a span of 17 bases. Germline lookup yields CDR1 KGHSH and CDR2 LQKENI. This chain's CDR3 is CASSPPSYVGGNNEQFF. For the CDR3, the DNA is TGTGCCAGCTCACCACCGTCGTACGTCGGGGGTAACAATGAGCAGTTCTTC.

The CDR3 DNA is TGTGCCAGCAGTCTAGCGGGAGTGTACGAGCAGTACTTC. Translating gives CASSLAGVYEQYF. V and J are TRBV7-2 and TRBJ2-7, with 10 bases fitting TRBD2. Per the germline V gene, CDR1 is SGHTA and CDR2 is FQGNSA. The CDR3 spans 13 residues. The V segment lost 6 bases and the J segment 4 bases; nucleotides outside the gene matches: 3.

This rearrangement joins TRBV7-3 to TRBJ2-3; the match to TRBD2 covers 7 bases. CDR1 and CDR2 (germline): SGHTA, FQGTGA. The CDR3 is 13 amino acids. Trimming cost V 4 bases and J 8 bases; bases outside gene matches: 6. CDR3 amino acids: CASSSQREGTQYF. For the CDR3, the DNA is TGTGCCAGCAGCTCTCAGCGGGAAGGTACGCAGTATTTT.

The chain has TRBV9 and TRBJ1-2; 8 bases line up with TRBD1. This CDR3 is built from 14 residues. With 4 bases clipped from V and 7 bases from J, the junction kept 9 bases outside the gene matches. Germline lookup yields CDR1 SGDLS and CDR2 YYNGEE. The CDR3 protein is CASSPRRGLLGYTF. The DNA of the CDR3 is TGTGCCAGCAGCCCGCGCAGGGGGCTGCTTGGCTACACCTTC.

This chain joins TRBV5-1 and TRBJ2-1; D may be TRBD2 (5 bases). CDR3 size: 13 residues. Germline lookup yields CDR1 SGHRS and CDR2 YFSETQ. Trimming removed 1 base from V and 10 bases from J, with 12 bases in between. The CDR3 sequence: CASSLNGEGEQFF. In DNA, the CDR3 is TGCGCCAGCAGCTTGAATGGCGAGGGAGAGCAGTTCTTC.

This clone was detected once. In nucleotides, the CDR3 is TGTGCCAGCAGTTTGGTGGTCGGGCACGGGGAGGCTGGGGCCAACGTCCTGACTTTC. Amino acids: CASSLVVGHGEAGANVLTF. The V and J genes are TRBV27 and TRBJ2-6, with a tentative D call TRBD2 (6 bases). The CDR3 loop spans 19 amino acids. The V gene's germline CDR1 is MNHEY and CDR2 SMNVEV (reference sequence). Trimming took off 3 bases at V and 2 bases at J, with 20 bases between the two ends.

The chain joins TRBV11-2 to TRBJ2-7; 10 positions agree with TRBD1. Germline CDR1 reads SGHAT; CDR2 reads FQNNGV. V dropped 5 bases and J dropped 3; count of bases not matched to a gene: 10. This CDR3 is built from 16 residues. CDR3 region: CASSGIGQGGIYEQYF. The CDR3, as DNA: TGTGCCAGCAGCGGCATCGGACAGGGGGGAATCTACGAGCAGTACTTC.

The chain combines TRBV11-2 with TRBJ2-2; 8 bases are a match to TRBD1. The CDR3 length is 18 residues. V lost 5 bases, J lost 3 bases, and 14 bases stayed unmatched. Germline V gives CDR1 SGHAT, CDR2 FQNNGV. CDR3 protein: CASSLRTGRLWDTGELFF. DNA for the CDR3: TGTGCCAGCAGCCTCCGGACAGGGCGTCTCTGGGACACCGGGGAGCTGTTTTTT.

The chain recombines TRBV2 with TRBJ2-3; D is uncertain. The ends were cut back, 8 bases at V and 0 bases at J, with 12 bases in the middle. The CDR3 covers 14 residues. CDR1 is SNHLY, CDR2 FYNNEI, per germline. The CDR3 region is CASGWSESTDTQYF. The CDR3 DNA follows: TGTGCCAGCGGGTGGAGCGAGAGCACAGATACGCAGTATTTT.

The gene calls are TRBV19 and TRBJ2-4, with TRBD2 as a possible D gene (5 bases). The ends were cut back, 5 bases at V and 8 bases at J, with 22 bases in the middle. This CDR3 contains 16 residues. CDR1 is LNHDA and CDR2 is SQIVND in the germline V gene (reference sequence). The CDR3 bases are TGTGCCAGTAGTCACGGAGAAGGGTTTAAAGCGGACATTCAGTACTTC. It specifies CASSHGEGFKADIQYF.